These T cell receptor beta chains were read from a single sample in a study of blood T cell repertoires in COVID-19. Generated by immunoSEQ multiplex PCR, the TCRdb table keeps only in-frame clones and is missing some. This repertoire shows 400,000 to 550,000 clones, around 90% found once; its top ten account for about 2%. The sample comprised PBMCs or T cells enriched from blood (not recorded which). Every receptor here comes from a woman aged 18-30 years with acute COVID-19. Both conserved end residues are part of each CDR3. D genes are given only for firm matches. The size entry is marked missing in some rows and otherwise reads once, few, many or a size class.

TRBV4-1	.	TRBJ2-3	.	TGCGCCAGCAGCCAGACGGAAACCGAATGGGCCGTTGATACGCAGTATTTT	CASSQTETEWAVDTQYF
TRBV4-1	.	TRBJ2-3	TRBD2	TGCGCCAGCAGCCTGGGACTAGCGGGGACAGATACGCAGTATTTT	CASSLGLAGTDTQYF
TRBV6-2/TRBV6-3	.	TRBJ1-1	.	TGTGCCAGCAGTTACTCGAACAGGGATACTGAAGCTTTCTTT	CASSYSNRDTEAFF
TRBV11-2	.	TRBJ2-5	.	TGTGCCAGCAGCTTCGGGGAGACCCAGTACTTC	CASSFGETQYF
TRBV15	.	TRBJ2-1	TRBD2	TGTGCCACCAGCAGAGGGGCGGGAGGGATCAATGAGCAGTTCTTC	CATSRGAGGINEQFF
TRBV19	.	TRBJ1-3	.	TGTGCCAGTAGTAAGGACTGGGAGAGAAACACCATATATTTT	CASSKDWERNTIYF
TRBV4-2	.	TRBJ1-5	.	TGTGCCAGCAGCCAAGAGGGCAAGGATCAGCCCCAGCATTTT	CASSQEGKDQPQHF
TRBV7-6	.	TRBJ2-1	.	TGTGCCAGCAGCTTTGAAGTCAGCGGCTACAATGAGCAGTTCTTC	CASSFEVSGYNEQFF
TRBV19	.	TRBJ1-2	.	TGTGCCAGTAGTATAGATAGGCGGGAAGTTAGTGGCGGCTACTATGGCTACACCTTC	CASSIDRREVSGGYYGYTF
TRBV18	.	TRBJ1-5	.	TGTGCCAGCTCACCACCGTCCGGGGGGGACAATCAGCCCCAGCATTTT	CASSPPSGGDNQPQHF
TRBV11-2	.	TRBJ2-1	.	TGTGCCAGCAGCTTATCGCCTAGTAGCGATGAGCAGTTCTTC	CASSLSPSSDEQFF
TRBV9	.	TRBJ2-1	.	TGTGCCAGCAGCGTAGACTGGCTAGCGAACAATGAGCAGTTCTTC	CASSVDWLANNEQFF
TRBV6-5	.	TRBJ2-2	.	TGTGCCAGCAGTTTAGCGGCAAACACCGGGGAGCTGTTTTTT	CASSLAANTGELFF
TRBV9	.	TRBJ1-2	.	TGTGCCAGCCAAAGCACAGGAGGCTACACCTTC	CASQSTGGYTF
TRBV10-3	.	TRBJ2-7	.	TGTGCCATCAGTGCTCAACAGGCTTACGAGCAGTACTTC	CAISAQQAYEQYF
TRBV18	few	TRBJ1-5	TRBD1	TGTGCCAGCTCACCCCTGGGACAGGTCAATCAGCCCCAGCATTTT	CASSPLGQVNQPQHF
TRBV9	once	TRBJ2-3	.	TGTGCCAGCAGCGTAGCCGGGGATACGCAGTATTTT	CASSVAGDTQYF
TRBV19	.	TRBJ2-7	TRBD1	TGTGCCAGTAGCGTACGAACTGGACAGGGGGCGTCTGAGCAGTACTTC	CASSVRTGQGASEQYF
TRBV2	.	TRBJ2-1	TRBD2	TGTGCCAGCAGTGTTTTAGCGGGGGACAATGAGCAGTTCTTC	CASSVLAGDNEQFF
TRBV7-2	few	TRBJ2-5	TRBD1	TGTGCCAGCAGCTATCGGACAGGGGGCGGCGAGACCCAGTACTTC	CASSYRTGGGETQYF
TRBV6-5	once	TRBJ1-1	TRBD1	TGTGCCAGCGGGCCTGGCGGGACAGTGAACACTGAAGCTTTCTTT	CASGPGGTVNTEAFF
TRBV4-3	.	TRBJ2-7	TRBD2	TGCGCCAGCAGCCAGGGGACTAACACCAACGAGCAGTACTTC	CASSQGTNTNEQYF
TRBV7-3	.	TRBJ2-2	.	TGTGCCAGCAGCCCTGACTTTAGGGGAATCGGGGAGCTGTTTTTT	CASSPDFRGIGELFF